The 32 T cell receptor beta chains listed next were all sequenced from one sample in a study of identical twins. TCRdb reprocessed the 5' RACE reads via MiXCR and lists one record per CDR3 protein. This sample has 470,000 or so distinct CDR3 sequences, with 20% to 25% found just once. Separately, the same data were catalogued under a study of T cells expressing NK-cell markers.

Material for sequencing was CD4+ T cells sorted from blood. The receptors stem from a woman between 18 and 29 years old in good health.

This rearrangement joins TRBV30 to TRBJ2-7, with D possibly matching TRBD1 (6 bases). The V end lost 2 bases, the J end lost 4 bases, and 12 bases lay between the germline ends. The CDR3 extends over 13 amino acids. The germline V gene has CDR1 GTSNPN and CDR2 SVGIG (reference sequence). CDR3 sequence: CAWSSTGFYEQYF. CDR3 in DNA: TGTGCCTGGAGTAGTACAGGGTTTTACGAGCAGTACTTC.

In DNA form, the CDR3 reads TGCAGTGCTAGAGCCTCGTTCTCCTATGGCTACACCTTC. It translates to CSARASFSYGYTF. The chain carries TRBV20-1 and TRBJ1-2, with no clear D. The CDR3 covers 13 residues. Deletions cut 1 base from V and 4 bases from J, with 10 bases between. The germline V gene has CDR1 DFQATT and CDR2 SNEGSKA (reference sequence).

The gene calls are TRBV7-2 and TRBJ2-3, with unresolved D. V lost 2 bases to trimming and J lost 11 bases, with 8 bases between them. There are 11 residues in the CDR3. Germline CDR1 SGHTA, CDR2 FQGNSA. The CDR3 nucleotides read TGTGCCAGCAGCTTATCTTTAATGCAGTATTTT. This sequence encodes CASSLSLMQYF.

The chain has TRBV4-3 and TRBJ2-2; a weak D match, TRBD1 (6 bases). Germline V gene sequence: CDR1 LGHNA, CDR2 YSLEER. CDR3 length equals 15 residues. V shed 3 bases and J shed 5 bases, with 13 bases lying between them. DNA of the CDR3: TGCGCCAGCAGCCAGGACAGACACGGAACCGGGGAGCTGTTTTTT. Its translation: CASSQDRHGTGELFF.

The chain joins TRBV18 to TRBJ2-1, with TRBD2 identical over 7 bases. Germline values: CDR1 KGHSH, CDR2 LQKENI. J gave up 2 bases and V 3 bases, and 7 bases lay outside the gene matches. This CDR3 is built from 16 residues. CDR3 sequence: CASSPLVAGTYNEQFF. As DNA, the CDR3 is TGTGCCAGCTCACCCCTTGTAGCGGGTACCTACAATGAGCAGTTCTTC. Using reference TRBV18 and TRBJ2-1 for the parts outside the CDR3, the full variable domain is NAGVMQNPRHLVRRRGQEARLRCSPMKGHSHVYWYRQLPEEGLKFMVYLQKENIIDESGMPKERFSAEFPKEGPSILRIQQVVRGDSAAYFCASSPLVAGTYNEQFFGPGTRLTVL.

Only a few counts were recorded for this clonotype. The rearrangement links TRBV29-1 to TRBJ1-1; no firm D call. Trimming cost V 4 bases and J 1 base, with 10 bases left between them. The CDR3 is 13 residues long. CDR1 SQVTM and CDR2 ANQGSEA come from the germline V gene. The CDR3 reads CSVVKGQNTEAFF. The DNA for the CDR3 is TGCAGCGTTGTAAAGGGCCAGAACACTGAAGCTTTCTTT.

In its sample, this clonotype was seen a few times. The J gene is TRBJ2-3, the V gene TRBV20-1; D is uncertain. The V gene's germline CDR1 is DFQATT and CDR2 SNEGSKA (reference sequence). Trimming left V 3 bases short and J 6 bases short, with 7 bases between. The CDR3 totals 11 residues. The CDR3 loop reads CSASLGDTQYF. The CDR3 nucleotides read TGCAGTGCTAGCTTAGGTGATACGCAGTATTTT.

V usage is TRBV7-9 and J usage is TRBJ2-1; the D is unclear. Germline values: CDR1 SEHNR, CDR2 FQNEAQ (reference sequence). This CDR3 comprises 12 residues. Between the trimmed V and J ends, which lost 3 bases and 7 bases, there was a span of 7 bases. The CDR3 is CASSFQWNEQFF. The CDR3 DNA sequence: TGTGCCAGCAGCTTCCAGTGGAATGAGCAGTTCTTC. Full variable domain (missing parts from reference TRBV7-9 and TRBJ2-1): DTGVSQNPRHKITKRGQNVTFRCDPISEHNRLYWYRQTLGQGPEFLTYFQNEAQLEKSRLLSDRFSAERPKGSFSTLEIQRTEQGDSAMYLCASSFQWNEQFFGPGTRLTVL.

CDR3 nucleotide sequence: TGTGCCAGCAGCTTAACTAGCCTCGATGAGCAGTTCTTC. This codes for CASSLTSLDEQFF. The rearrangement links TRBV7-2 to TRBJ2-1, with D possibly matching TRBD2 (6 bases). There are 13 residues in the CDR3. The germline CDR1 and CDR2 sequences are SGHTA and FQGNSA. V lost 2 bases, J lost 8 bases, and 10 bases lay in between.

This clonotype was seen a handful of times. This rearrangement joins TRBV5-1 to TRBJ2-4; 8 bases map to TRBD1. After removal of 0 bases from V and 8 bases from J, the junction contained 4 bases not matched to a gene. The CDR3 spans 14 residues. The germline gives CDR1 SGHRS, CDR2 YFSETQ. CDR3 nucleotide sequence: TGCGCCAGCAGCTTGGCGACAGGGGAGGACATTCAGTACTTC. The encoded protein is CASSLATGEDIQYF.

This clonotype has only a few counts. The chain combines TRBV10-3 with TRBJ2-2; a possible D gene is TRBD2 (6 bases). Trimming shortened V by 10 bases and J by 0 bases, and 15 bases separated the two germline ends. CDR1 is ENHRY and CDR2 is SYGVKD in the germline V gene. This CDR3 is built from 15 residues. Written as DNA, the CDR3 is TGTGCCACCCGTCTGGGGACTTCGAACACCGGGGAGCTGTTTTTT. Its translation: CATRLGTSNTGELFF.

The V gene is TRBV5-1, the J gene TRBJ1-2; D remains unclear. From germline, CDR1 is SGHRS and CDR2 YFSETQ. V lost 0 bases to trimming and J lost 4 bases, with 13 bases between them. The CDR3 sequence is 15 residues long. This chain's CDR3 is CASSLDTSRSYGYTF. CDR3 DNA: TGCGCCAGCAGCTTGGATACATCCAGGAGCTATGGCTACACCTTC.

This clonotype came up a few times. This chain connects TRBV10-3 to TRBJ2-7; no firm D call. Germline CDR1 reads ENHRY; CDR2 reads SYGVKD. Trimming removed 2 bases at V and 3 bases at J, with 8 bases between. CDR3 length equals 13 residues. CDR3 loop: CAISEMTDYEQYF. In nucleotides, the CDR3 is TGTGCCATCAGTGAGATGACGGACTACGAGCAGTACTTC.

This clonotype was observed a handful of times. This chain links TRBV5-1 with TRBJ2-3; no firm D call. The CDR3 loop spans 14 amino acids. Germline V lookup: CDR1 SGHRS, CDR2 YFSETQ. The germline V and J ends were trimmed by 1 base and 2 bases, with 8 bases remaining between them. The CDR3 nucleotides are TGCGCCAGCAGCTTGATGTATATCACAGATACGCAGTATTTT. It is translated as CASSLMYITDTQYF.

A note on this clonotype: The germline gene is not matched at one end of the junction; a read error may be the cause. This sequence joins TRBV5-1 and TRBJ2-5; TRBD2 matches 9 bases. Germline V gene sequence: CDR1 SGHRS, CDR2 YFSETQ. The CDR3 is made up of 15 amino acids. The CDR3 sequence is CASRLVTSGMETQYF. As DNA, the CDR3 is TGCGCCAGCAGGTTGGTGACTAGCGGTATGGAGACCCAGTACTTC.

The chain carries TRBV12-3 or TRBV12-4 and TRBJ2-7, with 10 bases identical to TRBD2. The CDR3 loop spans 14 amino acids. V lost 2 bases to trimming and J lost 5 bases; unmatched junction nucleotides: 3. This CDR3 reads CASSLTAGGDEQYF. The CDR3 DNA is TGTGCCAGCAGTTTAACAGCGGGAGGGGACGAGCAGTACTTC.

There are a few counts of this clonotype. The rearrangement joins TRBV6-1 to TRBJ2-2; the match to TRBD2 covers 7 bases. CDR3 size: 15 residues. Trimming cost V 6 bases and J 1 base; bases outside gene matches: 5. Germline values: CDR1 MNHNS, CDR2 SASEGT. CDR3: CASRGLPLNTGELFF. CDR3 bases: TGTGCCAGCAGGGGACTACCCCTGAACACCGGGGAGCTGTTTTTT.

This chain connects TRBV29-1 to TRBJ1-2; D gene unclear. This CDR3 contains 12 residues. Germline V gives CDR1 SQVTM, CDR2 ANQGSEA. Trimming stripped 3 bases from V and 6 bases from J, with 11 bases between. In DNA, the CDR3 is TGCAGCGTTGATCGGCTGGATGATGGCTACACCTTC. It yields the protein CSVDRLDDGYTF.

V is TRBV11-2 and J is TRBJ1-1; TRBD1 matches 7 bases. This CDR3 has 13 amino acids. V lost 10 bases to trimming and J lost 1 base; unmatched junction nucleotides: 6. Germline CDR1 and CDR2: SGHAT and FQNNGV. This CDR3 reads CAIRGGPNTEAFF. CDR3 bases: TGTGCCATTAGAGGGGGCCCGAACACTGAAGCTTTCTTT.

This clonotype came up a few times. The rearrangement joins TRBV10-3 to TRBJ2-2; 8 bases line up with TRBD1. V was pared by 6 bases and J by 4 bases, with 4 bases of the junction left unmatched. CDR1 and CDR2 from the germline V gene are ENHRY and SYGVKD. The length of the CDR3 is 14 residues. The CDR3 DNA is TGTGCCATCAGCGCGGGACAGGCCACCGGGGAGCTGTTTTTT. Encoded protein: CAISAGQATGELFF.

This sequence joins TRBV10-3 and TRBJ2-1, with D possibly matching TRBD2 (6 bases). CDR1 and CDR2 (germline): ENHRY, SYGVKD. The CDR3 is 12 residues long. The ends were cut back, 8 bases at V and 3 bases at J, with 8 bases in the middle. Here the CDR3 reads CAIRGSYNEQFF. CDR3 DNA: TGTGCCATCCGGGGGAGCTACAATGAGCAGTTCTTC.

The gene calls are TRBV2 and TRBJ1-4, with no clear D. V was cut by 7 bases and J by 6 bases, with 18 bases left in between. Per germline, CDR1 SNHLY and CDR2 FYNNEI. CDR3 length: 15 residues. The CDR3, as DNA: TGTGCCAGCAAGGACGGAGACGGAACCCATGAAAAACTGTTTTTT. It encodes CASKDGDGTHEKLFF. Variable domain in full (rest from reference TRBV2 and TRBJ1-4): EPEVTQTPSHQVTQMGQEVILRCVPISNHLYFYWYRQILGQKVEFLVSFYNNEISEKSEIFDDQFSVERPDGSNFTLKIRSTKLEDSAMYFCASKDGDGTHEKLFFGSGTQLSVL.

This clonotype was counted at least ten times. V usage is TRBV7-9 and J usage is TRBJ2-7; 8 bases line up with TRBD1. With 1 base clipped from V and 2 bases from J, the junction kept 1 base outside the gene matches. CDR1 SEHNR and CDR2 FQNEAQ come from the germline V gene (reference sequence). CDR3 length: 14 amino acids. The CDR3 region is CASSLGTGTYEQYF. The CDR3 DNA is TGTGCCAGCAGCTTAGGGACAGGGACCTACGAGCAGTACTTC.

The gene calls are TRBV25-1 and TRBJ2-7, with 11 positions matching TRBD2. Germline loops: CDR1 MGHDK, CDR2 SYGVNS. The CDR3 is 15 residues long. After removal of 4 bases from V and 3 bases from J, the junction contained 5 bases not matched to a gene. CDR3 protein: CASSATSGKLYEQYF. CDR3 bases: TGTGCCAGCAGTGCGACTAGCGGGAAACTCTACGAGCAGTACTTC.

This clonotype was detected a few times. CDR3 region: CASSKMGQPQHF. The CDR3 region has the DNA TGTGCCAGCAGTAAAATGGGGCAGCCCCAGCATTTT. This chain connects TRBV12-3 or TRBV12-4 to TRBJ1-5, with D uncertain. The CDR3 extends over 12 amino acids. V was trimmed by 5 bases and J by 7 bases, leaving 9 bases between them.

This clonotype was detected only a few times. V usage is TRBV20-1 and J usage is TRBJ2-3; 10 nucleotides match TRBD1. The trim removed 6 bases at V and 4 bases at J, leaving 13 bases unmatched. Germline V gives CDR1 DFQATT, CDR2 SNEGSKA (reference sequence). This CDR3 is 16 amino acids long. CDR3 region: CSAGPNDRGLADTQYF. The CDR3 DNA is TGCAGTGCCGGCCCTAACGACAGGGGGCTCGCAGATACGCAGTATTTT.

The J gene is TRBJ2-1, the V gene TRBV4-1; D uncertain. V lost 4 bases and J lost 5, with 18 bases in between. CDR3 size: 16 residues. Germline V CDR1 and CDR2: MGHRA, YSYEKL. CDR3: CASSRTTGQINNEQFF. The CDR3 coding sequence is TGCGCCAGCAGCCGAACGACTGGCCAGATTAACAATGAGCAGTTCTTC.

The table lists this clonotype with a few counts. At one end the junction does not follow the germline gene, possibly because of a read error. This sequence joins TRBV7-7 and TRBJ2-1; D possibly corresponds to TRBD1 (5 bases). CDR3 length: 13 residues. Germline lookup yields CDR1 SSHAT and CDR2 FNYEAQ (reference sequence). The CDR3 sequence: CASSYQGGTEQFF. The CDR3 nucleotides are TGTGCTAGCAGCTACCAGGGTGGTACTGAGCAGTTCTTC.

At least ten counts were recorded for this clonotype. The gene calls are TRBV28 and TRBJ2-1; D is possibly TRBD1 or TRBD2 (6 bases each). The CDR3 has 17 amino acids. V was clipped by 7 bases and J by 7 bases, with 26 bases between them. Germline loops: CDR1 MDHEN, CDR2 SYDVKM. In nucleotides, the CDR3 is TGTGCCAGCACCCCCCCCCGGGCGGGGACATTTAGGAATGAGCAGTTCTTC. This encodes CASTPPRAGTFRNEQFF.

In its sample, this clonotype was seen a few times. The CDR3 loop reads CAVSKGNTEAFF. DNA of the CDR3: TGTGCCGTATCTAAGGGTAACACTGAAGCTTTCTTT. The V call is TRBV6-1, the J call TRBJ1-1; D gene unclear. Germline V gene sequence: CDR1 MNHNS, CDR2 SASEGT. Deletions cut 11 bases from V and 2 bases from J, with 12 bases between. This CDR3 region has 12 residues.

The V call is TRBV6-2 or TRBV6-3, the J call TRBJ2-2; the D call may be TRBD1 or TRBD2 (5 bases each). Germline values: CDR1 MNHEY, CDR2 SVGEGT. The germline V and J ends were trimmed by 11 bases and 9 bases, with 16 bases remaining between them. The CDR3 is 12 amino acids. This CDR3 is CASRDPGRELFF. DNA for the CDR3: TGTGCCTCCCGGGACCCTGGGAGGGAGCTGTTTTTT.

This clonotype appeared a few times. CDR3 in amino acids: CASSQKEGTEAFF. CDR3 in DNA: TGTGCCAGCAGCCAAAAAGAGGGCACTGAAGCTTTCTTT. The chain joins TRBV3-1 to TRBJ1-1; D is uncertain. V lost 2 bases and J lost 4, with 8 bases in between. The CDR3 extends over 13 amino acids. Looked up from germline, CDR1 is LGHDT and CDR2 is YNNKEL (reference sequence).